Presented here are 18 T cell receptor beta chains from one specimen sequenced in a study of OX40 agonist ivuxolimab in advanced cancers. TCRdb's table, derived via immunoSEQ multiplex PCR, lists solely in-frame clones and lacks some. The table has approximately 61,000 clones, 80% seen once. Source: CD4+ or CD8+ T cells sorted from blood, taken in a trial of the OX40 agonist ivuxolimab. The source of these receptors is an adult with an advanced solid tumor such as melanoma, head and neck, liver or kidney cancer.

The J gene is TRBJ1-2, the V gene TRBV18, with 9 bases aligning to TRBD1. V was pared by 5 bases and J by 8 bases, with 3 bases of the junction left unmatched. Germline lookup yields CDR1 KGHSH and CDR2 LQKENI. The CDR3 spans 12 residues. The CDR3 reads CASSRTGDGYTF. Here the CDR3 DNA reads TGTGCCAGCTCAAGGACAGGGGACGGCTACACCTTC.

The CDR3 reads CASSEQGYNQPQHF. CDR3 DNA: TGTGCCAGCAGTGAACAGGGTTACAATCAGCCCCAGCATTTT. The chain employs TRBV6-1 and TRBJ1-5; tentative D call: TRBD1 (5 bases). Trimming shortened V by 2 bases and J by 3 bases, and 8 bases separated the two germline ends. Germline loops: CDR1 MNHNS, CDR2 SASEGT. The CDR3 length is 14 residues.

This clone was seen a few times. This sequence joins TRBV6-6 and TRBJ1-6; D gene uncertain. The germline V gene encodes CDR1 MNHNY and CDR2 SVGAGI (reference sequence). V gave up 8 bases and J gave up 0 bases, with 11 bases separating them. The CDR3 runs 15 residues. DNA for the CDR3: TGTGCCAGCGGGCAGATGAGCTCCTATAATTCACCCCTCCACTTT. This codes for CASGQMSSYNSPLHF.

The CDR3 DNA reads TGTGCCAGCAGTCGAAGACAGAACACTGAAGCTTTCTTT. Its translation is CASSRRQNTEAFF. V gene TRBV11-1 combines with J gene TRBJ1-1; D is undetermined. The CDR3 covers 13 residues. The germline V and J ends were trimmed by 6 bases and 1 base, with 9 bases remaining between them. Germline CDR1 and CDR2: SGHAT and FQDESV (reference sequence).

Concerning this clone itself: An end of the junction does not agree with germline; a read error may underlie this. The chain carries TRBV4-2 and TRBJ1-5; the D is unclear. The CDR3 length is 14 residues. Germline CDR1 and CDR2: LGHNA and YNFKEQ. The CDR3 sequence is CASSQGVSNQSQHF. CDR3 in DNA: TGTGCCAGCAGCCAAGGAGTTAGCAATCAGTCCCAGCATTTT.

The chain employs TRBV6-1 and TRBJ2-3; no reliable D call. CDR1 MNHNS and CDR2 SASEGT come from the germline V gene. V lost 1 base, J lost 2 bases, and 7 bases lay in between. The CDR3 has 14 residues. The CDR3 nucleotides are TGTGCCAGCAGTGAAGGGTTTGTCACAGATACGCAGTATTTT. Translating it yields CASSEGFVTDTQYF.

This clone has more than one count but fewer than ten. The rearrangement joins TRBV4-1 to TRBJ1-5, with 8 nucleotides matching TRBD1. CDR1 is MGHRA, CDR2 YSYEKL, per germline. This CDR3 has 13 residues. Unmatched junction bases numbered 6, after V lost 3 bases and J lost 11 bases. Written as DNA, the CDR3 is TGCGCCAGCAGCCAGGACAGGGATGGGACCCAGCATTTT. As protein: CASSQDRDGTQHF.

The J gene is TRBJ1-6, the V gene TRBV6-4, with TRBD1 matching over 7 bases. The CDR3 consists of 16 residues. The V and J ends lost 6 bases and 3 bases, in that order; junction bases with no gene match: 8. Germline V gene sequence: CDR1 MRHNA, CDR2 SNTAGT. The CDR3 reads CASRADREGYNSPLHF. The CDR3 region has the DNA TGTGCCAGCAGAGCTGACAGGGAGGGCTATAATTCACCCCTCCACTTT.

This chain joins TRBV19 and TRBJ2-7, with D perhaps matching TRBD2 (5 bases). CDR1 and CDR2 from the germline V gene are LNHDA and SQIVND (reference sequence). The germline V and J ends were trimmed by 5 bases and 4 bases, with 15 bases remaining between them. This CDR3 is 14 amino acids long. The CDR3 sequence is CASSVGIFIYEQYF. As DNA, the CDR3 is TGTGCCAGTAGTGTCGGGATCTTTATTTACGAGCAGTACTTC.

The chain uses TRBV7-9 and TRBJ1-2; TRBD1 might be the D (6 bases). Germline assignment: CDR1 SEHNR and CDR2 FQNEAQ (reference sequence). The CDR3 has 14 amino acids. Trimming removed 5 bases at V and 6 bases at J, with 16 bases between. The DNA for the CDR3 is TGTGCCAGCAGCGGCAGGTCGGGGGCAGATGGCTACACCTTC. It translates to CASSGRSGADGYTF.

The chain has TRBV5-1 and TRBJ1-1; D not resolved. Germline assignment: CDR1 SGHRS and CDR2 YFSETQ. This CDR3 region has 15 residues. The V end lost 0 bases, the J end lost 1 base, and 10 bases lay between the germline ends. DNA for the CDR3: TGCGCCAGCAGCTTGGCCTTTCGACAGAACACTGAAGCTTTCTTT. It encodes CASSLAFRQNTEAFF.

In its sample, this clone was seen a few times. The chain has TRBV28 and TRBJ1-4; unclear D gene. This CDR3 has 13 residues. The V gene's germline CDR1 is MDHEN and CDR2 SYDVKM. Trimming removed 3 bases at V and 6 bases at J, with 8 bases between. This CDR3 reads CASSLVVDEKLFF. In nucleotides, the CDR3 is TGTGCCAGCAGTTTGGTCGTAGATGAAAAACTGTTTTTT.

The chain's CDR3 is CASSYGAGLQETQYF. The CDR3 DNA follows: TGTGCCAGCAGCTACGGGGCAGGGTTACAAGAGACCCAGTACTTC. V is TRBV5-6 and J is TRBJ2-5; D possibly matches TRBD1 or TRBD2 (5 bases each). CDR3 length: 15 residues. Germline-derived CDR1 and CDR2 are SGHDT and YYEEEE. Trimming removed 3 bases from V and 2 bases from J, with 14 bases in between.

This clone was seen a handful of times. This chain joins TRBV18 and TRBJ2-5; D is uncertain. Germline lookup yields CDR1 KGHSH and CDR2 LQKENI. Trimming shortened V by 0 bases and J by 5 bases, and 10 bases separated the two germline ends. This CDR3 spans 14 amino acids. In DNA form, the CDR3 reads TGTGCCAGCTCACCACCTACTACCAGGGAGACCCAGTACTTC. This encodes CASSPPTTRETQYF.

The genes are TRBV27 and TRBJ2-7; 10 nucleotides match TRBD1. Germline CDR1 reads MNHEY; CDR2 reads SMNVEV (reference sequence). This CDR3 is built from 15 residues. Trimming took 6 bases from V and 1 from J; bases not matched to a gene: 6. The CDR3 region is CASRLMGQGSYEQYF. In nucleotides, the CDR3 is TGTGCCAGCAGACTAATGGGACAGGGGTCCTACGAGCAGTACTTC.

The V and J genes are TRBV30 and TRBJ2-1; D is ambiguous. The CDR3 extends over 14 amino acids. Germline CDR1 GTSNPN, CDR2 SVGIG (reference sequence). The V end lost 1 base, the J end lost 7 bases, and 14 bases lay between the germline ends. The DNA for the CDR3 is TGTGCCTGGAGTGGATCTCAAATTATGAATGAGCAGTTCTTC. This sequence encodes CAWSGSQIMNEQFF.

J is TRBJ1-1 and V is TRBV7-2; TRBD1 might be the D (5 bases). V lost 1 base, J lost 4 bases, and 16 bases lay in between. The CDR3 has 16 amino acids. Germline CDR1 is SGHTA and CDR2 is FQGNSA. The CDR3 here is CASSLVAGALSTEAFF. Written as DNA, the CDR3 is TGTGCCAGCAGCTTAGTCGCTGGGGCGTTAAGCACTGAAGCTTTCTTT.

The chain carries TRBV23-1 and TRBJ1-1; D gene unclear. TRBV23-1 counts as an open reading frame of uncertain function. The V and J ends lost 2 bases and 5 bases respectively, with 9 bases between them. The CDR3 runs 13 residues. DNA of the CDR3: TGCGCCAGCAGTCAAAATTTTGTGACTGAAGCTTTCTTT. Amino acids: CASSQNFVTEAFF.